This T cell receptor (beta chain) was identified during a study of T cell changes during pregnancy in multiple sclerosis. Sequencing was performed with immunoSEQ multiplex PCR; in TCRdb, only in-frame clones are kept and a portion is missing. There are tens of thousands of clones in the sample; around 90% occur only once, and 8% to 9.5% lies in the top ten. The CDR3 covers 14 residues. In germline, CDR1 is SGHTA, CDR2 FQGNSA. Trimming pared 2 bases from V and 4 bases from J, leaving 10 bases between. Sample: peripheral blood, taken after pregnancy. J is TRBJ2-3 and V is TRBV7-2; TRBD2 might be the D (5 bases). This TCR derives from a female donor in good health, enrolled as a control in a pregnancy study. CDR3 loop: CASSLRGSPDTQYF. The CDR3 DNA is TGTGCCAGCAGCTTACGGGGTAGCCCAGATACGCAGTATTTT.